This is a list of T cell receptor beta chains from one sample in a study of T cell repertoires in cytomegalovirus infection. TCRdb analysed the reads with MiXCR anew, one entry per CDR3 protein. The sample holds about 460,000 distinct CDR3 sequences, roughly 10% seen once. Sample: PBMCs. These receptors were collected from a human donor in good health (CMV status not recorded). Some clones in this sample may be carry-over from other donors' samples. CDR3s include the opening cysteine and the closing phenylalanine or tryptophan. Fields, in order: CDR3 length, J gene, V gene, CDR3 protein.

14 TRBJ2-7 TRBV29-1 CSVLGQLSSYEQYF
14 TRBJ1-5 TRBV27 CASSQTGENQPQHF
16 TRBJ1-5 TRBV6-1 CASSERWAVSNQPQHF
11 TRBJ2-1 TRBV19 CASSIGAEQFF
15 TRBJ1-2 TRBV6-5 CASSYKGRGIYGYTF
15 TRBJ1-5 TRBV18 CASSPRGGADQPQHF
15 TRBJ1-5 TRBV12-3/TRBV12-4 CASSLGTRGLGPQHF
14 TRBJ2-1 TRBV28 CASSSWTRRNEQFF
15 TRBJ1-1 TRBV11-3 CASSLAGTGDSEAFF
17 TRBJ1-1 TRBV3-1 CASSQATTGSRNTEAFF
15 TRBJ1-3 TRBV6-5 CASSYSEGPGNTIYF
14 TRBJ2-2 TRBV12-3/TRBV12-4 CASSLAKNTGELFF
11 TRBJ2-7 TRBV20-1 CSAGRSYEQYF
15 TRBJ2-2 TRBV27 CASSLEPGGTGELFF
15 TRBJ2-1 TRBV24-1 CATSDAPTVAKGQFF
13 TRBJ1-1 TRBV27 CASSLFPGTEAFF
16 TRBJ2-1 TRBV14 CASSQGLAGFRNEQFF
11 TRBJ2-1 TRBV10-3 CAISLSDEQFF
20 TRBJ2-7 TRBV10-3 CAISQSPRTGEGVGAYEQYF
16 TRBJ2-7 TRBV20-1 CSAKASGTGRTYEQYF
15 TRBJ1-5 TRBV2 CASSEDISSNQPQHF
14 TRBJ1-2 TRBV5-1 CASSLERGTYGYTF
14 TRBJ1-1 TRBV20-1 CSATRGGSNTEAFF
13 TRBJ2-3 TRBV20-1 CSARDLAADTQYF
16 TRBJ2-5 TRBV28 CASRGLAGSPGETQYF
15 TRBJ1-1 TRBV7-2 CASSLARTANTEAFF
12 TRBJ1-5 TRBV10-3 CAIKGDNQPQHF
14 TRBJ2-2 TRBV2 CASNPTGTTGELFF
14 TRBJ2-7 TRBV2 CASTQRGASYEQYF
15 TRBJ2-1 TRBV5-4 CASSFGTPGVNEQFF
14 TRBJ2-2 TRBV19 CASSIAGGTGELFF
15 TRBJ2-5 TRBV7-9 CASSWTTVARETQYF
15 TRBJ2-5 TRBV7-9 CASSLSSGRRETQYF
15 TRBJ2-2 TRBV6-8 CANSYSGGGTGELFF
12 TRBJ1-5 TRBV2 CASGRVRQPQHF
15 TRBJ2-5 TRBV27 CASSSPREGRETQYF
15 TRBJ2-1 TRBV19 CASTAGGRLYNEQFF
14 TRBJ2-1 TRBV7-2 CASSSGGLGREQFF
17 TRBJ2-1 TRBV19 CASSLDTGTGGDNEQFF
12 TRBJ1-1 TRBV7-9 CASSRGETEAFF
13 TRBJ2-7 TRBV20-1 CSAVLRSSYEQYF
9 TRBJ2-7 TRBV9 CASSAEQYF
15 TRBJ2-5 TRBV2 CASSEGVAGKETQYF
13 TRBJ1-2 TRBV12-3/TRBV12-4 CASSQNWADGYTF
13 TRBJ1-3 TRBV28 CASPSSSGNTIYF
13 TRBJ2-7 TRBV20-1 CSARAPSSYEQYF
20 TRBJ1-3 TRBV3-1 CASSGNHRWQGIRSGNTIYF